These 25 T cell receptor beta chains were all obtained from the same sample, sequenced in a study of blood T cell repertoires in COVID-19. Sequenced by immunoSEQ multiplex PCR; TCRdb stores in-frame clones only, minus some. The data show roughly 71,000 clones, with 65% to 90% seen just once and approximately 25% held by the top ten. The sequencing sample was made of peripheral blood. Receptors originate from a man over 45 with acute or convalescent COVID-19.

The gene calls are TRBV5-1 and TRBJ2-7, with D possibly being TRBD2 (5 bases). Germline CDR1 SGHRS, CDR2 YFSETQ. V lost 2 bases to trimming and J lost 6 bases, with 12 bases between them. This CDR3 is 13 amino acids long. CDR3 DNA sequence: TGCGCCAGCAGCTTAATCCCGGCGGGCGAGCAGTACTTC. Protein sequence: CASSLIPAGEQYF.

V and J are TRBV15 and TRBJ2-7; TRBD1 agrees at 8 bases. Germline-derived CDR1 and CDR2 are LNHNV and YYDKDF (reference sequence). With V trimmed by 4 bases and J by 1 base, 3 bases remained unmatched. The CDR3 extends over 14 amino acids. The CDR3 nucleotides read TGTGCCACCAGCAAGGACAGGGAGTCCTACGAGCAGTACGTC. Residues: CATSKDRESYEQYV.

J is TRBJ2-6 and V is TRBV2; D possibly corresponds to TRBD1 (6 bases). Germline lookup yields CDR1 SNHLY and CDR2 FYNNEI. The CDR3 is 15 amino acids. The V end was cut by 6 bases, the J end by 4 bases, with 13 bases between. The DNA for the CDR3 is TGTGCCAGCAGGGAAACAGGGTCCGGGGCCAACGTCCTGACTTTC. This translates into CASRETGSGANVLTF.

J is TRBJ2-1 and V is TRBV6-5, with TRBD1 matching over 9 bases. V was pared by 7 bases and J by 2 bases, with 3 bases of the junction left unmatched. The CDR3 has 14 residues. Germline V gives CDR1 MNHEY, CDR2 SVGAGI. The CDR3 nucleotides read TGTGCCAGCATCGACAGGGGGGCCTACAATGAGCAGTTCTTC. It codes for CASIDRGAYNEQFF.

The CDR3 reads CASSLEGGRDYGYTF. The CDR3, as DNA: TGTGCCAGCAGCTTAGAAGGCGGGCGGGACTATGGCTACACCTTC. The chain carries TRBV7-2 and TRBJ1-2; D gene ambiguous. The V end was cut by 1 base, the J end by 3 bases, with 12 bases between. The CDR3 is made up of 15 amino acids. The germline CDR1 and CDR2 sequences are SGHTA and FQGNSA.

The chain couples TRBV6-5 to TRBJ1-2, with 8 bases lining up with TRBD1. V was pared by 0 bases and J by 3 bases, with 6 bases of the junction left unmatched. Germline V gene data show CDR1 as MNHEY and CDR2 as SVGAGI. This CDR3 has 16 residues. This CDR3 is CASSYSVRGLDYGYTF. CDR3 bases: TGTGCCAGCAGTTACTCGGTCAGGGGGCTGGACTATGGCTACACCTTC.

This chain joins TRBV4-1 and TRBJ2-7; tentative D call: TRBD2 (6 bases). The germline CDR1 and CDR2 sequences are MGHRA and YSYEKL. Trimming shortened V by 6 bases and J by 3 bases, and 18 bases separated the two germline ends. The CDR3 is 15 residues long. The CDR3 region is CASSPGLDPDYEQYV. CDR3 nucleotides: TGCGCCAGCAGTCCGGGACTGGATCCAGACTACGAGCAGTACGTC.

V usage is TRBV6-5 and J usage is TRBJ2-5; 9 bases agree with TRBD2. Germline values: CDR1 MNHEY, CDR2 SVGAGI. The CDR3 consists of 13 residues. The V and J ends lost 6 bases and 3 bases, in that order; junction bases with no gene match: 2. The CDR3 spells CASRASGEETQYF. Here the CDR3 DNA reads TGTGCCAGCAGGGCTAGCGGGGAAGAGACCCAGTACTTC.

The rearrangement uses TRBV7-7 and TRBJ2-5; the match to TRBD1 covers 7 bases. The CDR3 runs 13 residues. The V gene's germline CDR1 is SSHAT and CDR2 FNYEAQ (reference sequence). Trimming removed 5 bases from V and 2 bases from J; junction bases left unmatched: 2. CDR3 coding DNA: TGTGCCAGCAGCCTGGGACAGCAAGAGACCCAGTACTTC. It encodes CASSLGQQETQYF.

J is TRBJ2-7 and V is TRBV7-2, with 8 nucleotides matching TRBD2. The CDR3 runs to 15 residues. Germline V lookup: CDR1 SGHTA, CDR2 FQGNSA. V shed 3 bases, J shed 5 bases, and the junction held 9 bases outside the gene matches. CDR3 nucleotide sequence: TGTGCCAGCAGCTTTGACTTGGTGCGGGGGGACGAGCAGTACGTC. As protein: CASSFDLVRGDEQYV.

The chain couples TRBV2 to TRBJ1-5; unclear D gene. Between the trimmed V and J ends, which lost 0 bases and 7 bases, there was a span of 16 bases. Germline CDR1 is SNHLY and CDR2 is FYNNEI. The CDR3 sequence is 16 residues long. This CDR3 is CASSEALVGLGQPQHF. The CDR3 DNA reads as TGTGCCAGCAGTGAAGCGCTTGTAGGACTCGGACAGCCCCAGCATTTT.

The chain's CDR3 is CASSPPDRLDTEAFF. The DNA for the CDR3 is TGTGCCAGCTCACCACCGGACAGGTTGGACACTGAAGCTTTCTTT. J is TRBJ1-1 and V is TRBV18; 7 nucleotides align to TRBD1. Germline CDR1 reads KGHSH; CDR2 reads LQKENI. The CDR3 is made up of 15 amino acids. With 0 bases clipped from V and 3 bases from J, the junction kept 4 bases outside the gene matches.

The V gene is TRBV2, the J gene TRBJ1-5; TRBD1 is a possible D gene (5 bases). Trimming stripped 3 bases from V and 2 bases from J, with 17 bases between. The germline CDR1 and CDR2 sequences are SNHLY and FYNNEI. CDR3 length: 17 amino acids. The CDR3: CASSDVRGLEGNQPQHF. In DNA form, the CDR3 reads TGTGCCAGCAGTGACGTGCGGGGGTTGGAAGGCAATCAGCCCCAGCATTTT.

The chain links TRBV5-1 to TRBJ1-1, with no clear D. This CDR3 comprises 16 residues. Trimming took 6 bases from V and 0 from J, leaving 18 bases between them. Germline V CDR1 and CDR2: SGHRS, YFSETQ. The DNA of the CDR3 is TGCGCCAGCAAGAACAGACCTAAGGATCTGAACACTGAAGCTTTCTTT. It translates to CASKNRPKDLNTEAFF.

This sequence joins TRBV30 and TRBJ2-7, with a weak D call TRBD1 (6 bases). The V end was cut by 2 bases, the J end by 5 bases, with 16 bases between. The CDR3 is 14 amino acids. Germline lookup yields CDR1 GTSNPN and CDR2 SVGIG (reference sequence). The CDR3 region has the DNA TGTGCCTGGAGTCCCACAGGGATTGTCGACGAGCAGTACTTC. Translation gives CAWSPTGIVDEQYF.

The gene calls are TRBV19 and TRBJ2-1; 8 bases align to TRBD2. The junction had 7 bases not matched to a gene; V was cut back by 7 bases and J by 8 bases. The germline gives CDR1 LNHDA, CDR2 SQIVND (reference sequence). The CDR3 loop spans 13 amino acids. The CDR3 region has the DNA TGTGCCAGTACGCGGGGGGTAGCGGATGAGCAGTTCTTC. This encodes CASTRGVADEQFF.

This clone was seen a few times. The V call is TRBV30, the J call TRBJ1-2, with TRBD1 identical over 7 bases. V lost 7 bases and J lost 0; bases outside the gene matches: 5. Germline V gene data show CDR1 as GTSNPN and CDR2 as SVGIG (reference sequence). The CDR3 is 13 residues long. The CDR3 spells CASNRGSNYGYTF. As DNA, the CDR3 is TGTGCCTCGAACAGGGGCTCTAACTATGGCTACACCTTC.

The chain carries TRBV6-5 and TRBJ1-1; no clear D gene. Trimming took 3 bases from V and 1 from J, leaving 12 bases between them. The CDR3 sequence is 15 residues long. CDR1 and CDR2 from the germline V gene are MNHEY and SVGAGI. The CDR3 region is CASSYRWRANTEAFF. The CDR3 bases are TGTGCCAGCAGTTATCGGTGGAGAGCGAACACTGAAGCTTTCTTT.

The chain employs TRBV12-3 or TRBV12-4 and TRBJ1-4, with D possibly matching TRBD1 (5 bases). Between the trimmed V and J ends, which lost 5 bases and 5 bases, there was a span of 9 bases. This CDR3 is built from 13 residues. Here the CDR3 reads CASSRQINEKLFF. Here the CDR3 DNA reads TGTGCCAGCAGTAGACAGATAAATGAAAAACTGTTTTTT.

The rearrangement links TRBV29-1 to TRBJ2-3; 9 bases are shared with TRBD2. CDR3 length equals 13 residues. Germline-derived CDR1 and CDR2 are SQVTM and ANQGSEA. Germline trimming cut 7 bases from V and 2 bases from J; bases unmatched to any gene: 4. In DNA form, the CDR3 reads TGCAGCGGTAGCGGGGGATTCACAGATACGCAGTATTTT. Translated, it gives CSGSGGFTDTQYF.

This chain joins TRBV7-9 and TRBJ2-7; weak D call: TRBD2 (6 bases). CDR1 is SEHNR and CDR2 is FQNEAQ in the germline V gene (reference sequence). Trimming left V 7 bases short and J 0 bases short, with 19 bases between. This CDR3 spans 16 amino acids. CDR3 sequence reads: CASNPGLLAISYEQYV. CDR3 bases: TGTGCCAGCAACCCGGGACTTTTAGCGATCTCCTACGAGCAGTACGTC.

The DNA for the CDR3 is TGCGCCAGCAGCTTGGGAGCGTGGGGGCGCGACTATGGCTACACCTTC. As protein: CASSLGAWGRDYGYTF. This chain links TRBV5-1 with TRBJ1-2, with TRBD1 as a possible D gene (6 bases). V was trimmed by 0 bases and J by 3 bases, leaving 15 bases between them. The V gene's germline CDR1 is SGHRS and CDR2 YFSETQ. CDR3 length equals 16 residues.

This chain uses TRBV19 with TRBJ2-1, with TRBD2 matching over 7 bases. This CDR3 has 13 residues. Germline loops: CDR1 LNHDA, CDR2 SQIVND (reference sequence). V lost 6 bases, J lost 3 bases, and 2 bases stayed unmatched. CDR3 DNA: TGTGCCAGTAGCCTAGCGGTCTACAATGAGCAGTTCTTC. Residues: CASSLAVYNEQFF.

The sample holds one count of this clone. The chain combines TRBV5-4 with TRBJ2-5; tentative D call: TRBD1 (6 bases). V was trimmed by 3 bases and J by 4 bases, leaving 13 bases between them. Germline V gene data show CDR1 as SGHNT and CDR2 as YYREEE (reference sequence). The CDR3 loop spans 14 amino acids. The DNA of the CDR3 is TGTGCCAGCAGCTCGGACAGTATGGGAGAGACCCAGTACTTC. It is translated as CASSSDSMGETQYF.

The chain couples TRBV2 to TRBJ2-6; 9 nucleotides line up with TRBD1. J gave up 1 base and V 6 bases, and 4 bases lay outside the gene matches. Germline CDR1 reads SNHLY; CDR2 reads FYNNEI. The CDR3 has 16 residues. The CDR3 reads CASRGQGVSGANVLTF. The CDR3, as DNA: TGTGCCAGCAGGGGACAGGGCGTTTCTGGGGCCAACGTCCTGACTTTC.